The TCR beta chain under discussion was sequenced for a study of PD-L1 blockade in urothelial cancer. The overall study: T cells numbered a median of 141,255 in the blood samples.

Regarding time point: peripheral blood 6 weeks after treatment start. Each patient presented with locally advanced or metastatic urothelial carcinoma. Method: immunoSEQ multiplex PCR; TCRdb's copy keeps in-frame clones and lacks some. The table records roughly 100,000 clones, 83% of them present only once. The germline V gene has CDR1 SGHTA and CDR2 FQGNSA. Germline trimming cut 4 bases from V and 3 bases from J; bases unmatched to any gene: 1. This CDR3 spans 13 amino acids. The chain links TRBV7-2 to TRBJ2-7, with 9 positions matching TRBD1. This specimen was PBMCs, taken around atezolizumab (anti-PD-L1) treatment. The sequence was obtained from a man between 65 and 79 years old with urothelial cancer. This chain's CDR3 is CASSSDRGYEQYF. DNA of the CDR3: TGTGCCAGCAGCTCGGACAGGGGCTACGAGCAGTACTTC.